A single sample gave rise to the 30 T cell receptor beta chains below, sequenced in a study of cytomegalovirus exposure and HLA in healthy donors (dated by TCRdb to the late 2010s). The method behind the library was the immunoSEQ multiplex PCR assay. For the multiplex PCR, a mixture combining 60 forward primers for TCR Vbeta segments and 13 reverse primers for TCR Jbeta segments was used. Not all clones reach the TCRdb copy of this immuneACCESS table, which keeps in-frame sequences only. Checked studies attribute under half of the gap to unresolved V genes and leave the rest unexplained. The sample yields some 180,000 clones; roughly nine tenths were counted once. The top ten constitute approximately 1.1% of the sample. The sequenced sample was PBMCs. All receptors come from a boy aged 2 to 10 in good health and CMV-seronegative.

The chain joins TRBV19 to TRBJ1-1; 8 bases fit TRBD1. The length of the CDR3 is 16 residues. Germline CDR1 LNHDA, CDR2 SQIVND (reference sequence). J gave up 1 base and V 5 bases, and 9 bases lay outside the gene matches. DNA for the CDR3: TGTGCCAGTAGTGCGCGACCGGGACAGGCGAACACTGAAGCTTTCTTT. This gives the protein CASSARPGQANTEAFF.

The chain employs TRBV6-6 and TRBJ1-1; TRBD1 might be the D (6 bases). Looked up from germline, CDR1 is MNHNY and CDR2 is SVGAGI (reference sequence). Trimming took 8 bases from V and 1 from J, leaving 11 bases between them. CDR3 length: 13 amino acids. The CDR3 region has the DNA TGTGCCAGCGGGGACACCCAGAACACTGAAGCTTTCTTT. This gives the protein CASGDTQNTEAFF.

The chain combines TRBV27 with TRBJ1-5; 11 nucleotides match TRBD1. Germline V gene sequence: CDR1 MNHEY, CDR2 SMNVEV (reference sequence). The V gene end was trimmed by 5 bases and the J gene end by 4 bases; junction bases not matched to a gene: 4. The CDR3 is 15 residues long. The CDR3 loop is CASSDGTGGNQPQHF. In nucleotides, the CDR3 is TGTGCCAGCAGTGACGGGACAGGGGGGAATCAGCCCCAGCATTTT.

This sequence joins TRBV29-1 and TRBJ1-3; D remains ambiguous. V lost 4 bases and J lost 4, with 11 bases in between. This CDR3 comprises 13 residues. Looked up from germline, CDR1 is SQVTM and CDR2 is ANQGSEA. CDR3 DNA sequence: TGCAGCGTTGGCCAGGCAAAAGGAAACACCATATATTTT. It encodes CSVGQAKGNTIYF.

This chain connects TRBV28 to TRBJ1-3; no definite D call. This CDR3 has 14 residues. The germline V gene encodes CDR1 MDHEN and CDR2 SYDVKM. The V gene lost 8 bases and the J gene lost 0 bases, with 11 bases spanning the gap. The CDR3 nucleotides are TGTGCCAGCGGAGACTCACTCTCTGGAAACACCATATATTTT. Amino acid sequence: CASGDSLSGNTIYF.

The chain is built from TRBV7-6 and TRBJ2-1; the D gene is possibly TRBD2 (5 bases). This CDR3 region has 15 residues. The V gene's germline CDR1 is SGHVS and CDR2 FNYEAQ. V lost 1 base to trimming and J lost 2 bases, with 9 bases between them. The CDR3: CASSLDASPYNEQFF. In nucleotides, the CDR3 is TGTGCCAGCAGCTTAGATGCTAGCCCCTACAATGAGCAGTTCTTC.

V and J are TRBV5-1 and TRBJ1-2, with D possibly being TRBD1 (5 bases). Germline V gene data show CDR1 as SGHRS and CDR2 as YFSETQ. Trimming cost V 0 bases and J 5 bases, with 14 bases left between them. The CDR3 length is 15 residues. CDR3 loop: CASSLAGRADYGYTF. In DNA form, the CDR3 reads TGCGCCAGCAGCTTGGCTGGCAGGGCCGATTATGGCTACACCTTC.

The rearrangement joins TRBV5-1 to TRBJ1-6; 9 bases are a match to TRBD1. Germline V lookup: CDR1 SGHRS, CDR2 YFSETQ. Germline trimming cut 3 bases from V and 8 bases from J; bases unmatched to any gene: 9. This CDR3 is 16 amino acids long. DNA for the CDR3: TGCGCCAGCAGCTCGGATGCCGGGACAGGGCATTCACCCCTCCACTTT. This gives the protein CASSSDAGTGHSPLHF. Drawing the rest from reference TRBV5-1 and TRBJ1-6, the complete variable domain is KAGVTQTPRYLIKTRGQQVTLSCSPISGHRSVSWYQQTPGQGLQFLFEYFSETQRNKGNFPGRFSGRQFSNSRSEMNVSTLELGDSALYLCASSSDAGTGHSPLHFGNGTRLTVT.

This clone was seen a handful of times. This chain connects TRBV5-1 to TRBJ2-7; no firm D call. The CDR3 covers 14 residues. CDR1 and CDR2 (germline): SGHRS, YFSETQ. CDR3 DNA: TGCGCTTTTTTCAAGCAGAAGGCGGCATACGAGCAGTACTTC. Translation gives CAFFKQKAAYEQYF.

The V gene is TRBV28, the J gene TRBJ2-7; 7 bases are shared with TRBD1. Looked up from germline, CDR1 is MDHEN and CDR2 is SYDVKM. V trimming: 6 bases; J trimming: 3 bases; junction bases outside the gene matches: 11. CDR3 size: 15 residues. In DNA form, the CDR3 reads TGTGCCAGCAGAACTATCCAGGGGGTTAGCTACGAGCAGTACTTC. It codes for CASRTIQGVSYEQYF.

This clone appeared once. The rearrangement joins TRBV7-9 to TRBJ1-5; perhaps TRBD1 as D (5 bases). Germline values: CDR1 SEHNR, CDR2 FQNEAQ (reference sequence). Trimming cost V 4 bases and J 7 bases, with 8 bases left between them. The CDR3 is 12 amino acids. The chain's CDR3 is CASSSGGQPQHF. The CDR3 DNA reads as TGTGCCAGCAGCTCGGGGGGACAGCCCCAGCATTTT.

This chain joins TRBV5-6 and TRBJ2-7; D call uncertain. This CDR3 is built from 13 residues. V was pared by 0 bases and J by 3 bases, with 7 bases between. The germline CDR1 and CDR2 sequences are SGHDT and YYEEEE. DNA for the CDR3: TGTGCCAGCAGCTTGGCCTTCAGCTACGAGCAGTACTTC. It encodes CASSLAFSYEQYF.

V is TRBV5-1 and J is TRBJ2-7; 7 nucleotides align to TRBD2. From germline, CDR1 is SGHRS and CDR2 YFSETQ. The CDR3 has 22 amino acids. V lost 0 bases to trimming and J lost 2 bases; unmatched junction nucleotides: 26. CDR3 DNA: TGCGCCAGCAGCTTGGCCGATCGGAGGGAGGGAGGATCTTCGAGATCAGCCTACGAGCAGTACTTC. Protein product: CASSLADRREGGSSRSAYEQYF.

The CDR3 sequence is CASSRADRAYEQYF. CDR3 nucleotides: TGTGCCAGCAGCCGGGCCGACAGAGCCTACGAGCAGTACTTC. V usage is TRBV6-1 and J usage is TRBJ2-7; D is perhaps TRBD1 (5 bases). The CDR3 consists of 14 residues. CDR1 and CDR2 (germline): MNHNS, SASEGT. The V end was cut by 6 bases, the J end by 2 bases, with 14 bases between.

This rearrangement joins TRBV27 to TRBJ2-2; 13 bases are shared with TRBD2. J was trimmed by 4 bases and V by 7 bases; bases with no gene match: 9. The length of the CDR3 is 17 residues. Per the germline V gene, CDR1 is MNHEY and CDR2 is SMNVEV (reference sequence). CDR3 residues: CASKGGLAGDGTGELFF. DNA of the CDR3: TGTGCCAGCAAAGGAGGACTAGCGGGAGACGGCACCGGGGAGCTGTTTTTT.

The chain couples TRBV6-5 to TRBJ2-7, with a possible D match to TRBD1 (6 bases). This CDR3 contains 14 residues. V was cut by 5 bases and J by 2 bases, with 13 bases left in between. Per the germline V gene, CDR1 is MNHEY and CDR2 is SVGAGI. In DNA form, the CDR3 reads TGTGCCAGCAGTCTTGGGACACCTCCCTACGAGCAGTACTTC. This codes for CASSLGTPPYEQYF.

This clone has a single count. The chain couples TRBV6-1 to TRBJ1-2; 9 bases are a match to TRBD1. Per the germline V gene, CDR1 is MNHNS and CDR2 is SASEGT. V was clipped by 1 base and J by 8 bases; unmatched bases: 11. The CDR3 has 16 residues. CDR3 protein: CASSEVLGQGVGGYTF. The DNA of the CDR3 is TGTGCCAGCAGTGAAGTCTTGGGACAGGGTGTAGGAGGCTACACCTTC.

The chain recombines TRBV28 with TRBJ1-5, with TRBD1 matching 9 bases. Germline assignment: CDR1 MDHEN and CDR2 SYDVKM. The CDR3 spans 15 residues. Trimming at V came to 5 bases and at J to 3 bases, leaving 5 bases not matched to a gene. CDR3 sequence reads: CASSPRDRDNQPQHF. CDR3 nucleotides: TGTGCCAGCAGTCCCCGGGACAGGGACAATCAGCCCCAGCATTTT.

The CDR3 DNA follows: TGCAGCGTTGCCTCCGACAGGATCTCTGGAAACACCATATATTTT. It codes for CSVASDRISGNTIYF. The chain uses TRBV29-1 and TRBJ1-3, with D maybe TRBD1 (6 bases). This CDR3 comprises 15 residues. From germline, CDR1 is SQVTM and CDR2 ANQGSEA. Trimming removed 4 bases at V and 0 bases at J, with 13 bases between.

The gene calls are TRBV6-1 and TRBJ1-1; 8 bases are shared with TRBD1. The CDR3 has 14 residues. J was trimmed by 4 bases and V by 6 bases; bases with no gene match: 7. The germline V gene has CDR1 MNHNS and CDR2 SASEGT. Written as DNA, the CDR3 is TGTGCCAGCAGCGTCAGGGGGCGGTTCACTGAAGCTTTCTTT. It specifies CASSVRGRFTEAFF.

The chain recombines TRBV2 with TRBJ1-5; 10 bases fit TRBD1. The CDR3 covers 18 residues. J lost 1 base, V lost 11 bases, and 17 bases had no gene match. The germline V gene encodes CDR1 SNHLY and CDR2 FYNNEI. In nucleotides, the CDR3 is TGTGCCGGCGGGGGGACTGACAGGGGGCTGGAGAGCAATCAGCCCCAGCATTTT. The encoded protein is CAGGGTDRGLESNQPQHF.

The V and J genes are TRBV6-1 and TRBJ1-1, with D possibly TRBD1 on 6 matching bases. V was cut by 4 bases and J by 10 bases, with 13 bases left in between. The CDR3 consists of 12 residues. Germline V gene lookup returns CDR1 MNHNS and CDR2 SASEGT. The DNA for the CDR3 is TGTGCCAGCAGTGTCAGGGGTTATGGAGCTTTCTTT. Translating it yields CASSVRGYGAFF.

This clone was recorded once. The chain carries TRBV5-1 and TRBJ1-5, with D uncertain. This CDR3 is built from 15 residues. The V gene lost 0 bases and the J gene lost 4 bases, with 11 bases spanning the gap. Germline V gene sequence: CDR1 SGHRS, CDR2 YFSETQ. This chain's CDR3 is CASSLDVVGNQPQHF. The DNA of the CDR3 is TGCGCCAGCAGCTTGGACGTGGTCGGGAATCAGCCCCAGCATTTT.

V usage is TRBV5-1 and J usage is TRBJ2-4; D might be TRBD2 (6 bases). The V and J ends lost 5 bases and 0 bases respectively, with 15 bases between them. Germline V gene sequence: CDR1 SGHRS, CDR2 YFSETQ. The CDR3 loop spans 16 amino acids. CDR3 region: CASRPSGDLAKNIQYF. Here the CDR3 DNA reads TGCGCCAGCAGACCCTCGGGGGACTTAGCCAAAAACATTCAGTACTTC.

The chain couples TRBV5-1 to TRBJ2-7; 11 bases map to TRBD1. V shed 5 bases and J 4 bases; nucleotides not matched to a gene: 5. CDR1 is SGHRS and CDR2 is YFSETQ in the germline V gene. CDR3 size: 14 residues. Here the CDR3 reads CASRRTGGSYEQYF. The CDR3 DNA reads as TGCGCCAGCAGGCGGACAGGGGGCAGTTACGAGCAGTACTTC.

This clone was counted a single time. At one end, the junction sequence differs from germline, possibly due to a read error. The V gene is TRBV7-9, the J gene TRBJ1-2; TRBD1 aligns across 7 bases. Germline CDR1 and CDR2: SEHNR and FQNEAQ (reference sequence). There are 15 residues in the CDR3. CDR3 bases: TGTGCCAGCAGCATAGCCTCCGGGACAGCTTATCGCTACACCTTC. As protein: CASSIASGTAYRYTF.

The CDR3 bases are TGCGCCAGCATGACTTCTCGGGGGAGAGAGACCCAGTACTTC. Protein sequence: CASMTSRGRETQYF. The V and J genes are TRBV10-2 and TRBJ2-5; D perhaps matches TRBD2 (6 bases). This CDR3 is built from 14 residues. Germline V CDR1 and CDR2: WSHSY, SAAADI. The ends were cut back, 7 bases at V and 4 bases at J, with 16 bases in the middle.

The chain has TRBV11-1 and TRBJ1-4, with 9 bases matching TRBD1. V was pared by 4 bases and J by 2 bases, with 5 bases of the junction left unmatched. Germline CDR1 SGHAT, CDR2 FQDESV (reference sequence). The CDR3 is 16 amino acids. CDR3 amino acids: CASSSGQGGTNEKLFF. DNA of the CDR3: TGTGCCAGCAGCTCGGGACAGGGTGGTACTAATGAAAAACTGTTTTTT.

The chain links TRBV6-1 to TRBJ2-1; 8 bases line up with TRBD2. Germline lookup yields CDR1 MNHNS and CDR2 SASEGT. There are 15 residues in the CDR3. The V and J ends lost 6 bases and 3 bases, in that order; junction bases with no gene match: 7. The CDR3 is CASRIAGYLYNEQFF. The CDR3 DNA sequence: TGTGCCAGCAGGATAGCGGGGTACCTCTACAATGAGCAGTTCTTC.

The chain employs TRBV19 and TRBJ2-1; unclear D gene. This CDR3 is 14 amino acids long. The germline V gene has CDR1 LNHDA and CDR2 SQIVND (reference sequence). The V end lost 7 bases, the J end lost 0 bases, and 10 bases lay between the germline ends. This CDR3 reads CASTSLSSYNEQFF. Here the CDR3 DNA reads TGTGCCAGTACCTCCCTTAGCTCCTACAATGAGCAGTTCTTC.